Sequencing of this TCR beta chain was carried out in a study of human T cells and chemical hapten exposure. Overall study findings and caveats: Having alopecia, the donors may differ immunologically from healthy people.

There are a few counts of this clonotype. Its cognate antigen is unknown. This CDR3 comprises 14 residues. Trimming left V 6 bases short and J 10 bases short, with 16 bases between. Germline V CDR1 and CDR2: MNHEY, SVGAGI. Individual cDNA molecules received unique molecular identifiers in the library. Via MiXCR, TCRdb re-called the RACE reads, giving one row per CDR3 protein. The sample has about 260,000 distinct CDR3 sequences, around 9.3% seen once; the top ten hold 2% to 3%. The sample's time point: pre-sensitization, week 0. Treatment here: therapeutic diphenylcyclopropenone sensitization with weekly scalp DPC.

The material sequenced was whole blood, taken in connection with sensitization to the hapten diphenylcyclopropenone (DPC). This chain links TRBV6-5 with TRBJ1-6; D uncertain. The clonotype was recovered from a woman aged 40 to 50 with alopecia areata. Some clones in this sample may be carry-over from other donors' samples. The CDR3 region is CASSPFGESSPLHF. The CDR3 nucleotides are TGTGCCAGCAGCCCATTCGGTGAGAGCTCACCCCTCCACTTT.